This T cell receptor beta chain was captured in a study of blood T cell repertoires in COVID-19 (dated by TCRdb to 2019 to 2021). Regarding the study in general: The collaborator samples originated in the United States, Italy and Spain and spanned the acute and convalescent phases of COVID-19. The prospective study material was composed of cDNA or gDNA derived from T cells, B-cell-depleted T cells, or PBMCs. Deeply sampled blood TCRbeta repertoires from subjects exposed to, actively infected with, or recovered from COVID-19 were included in the dataset. A freely available public database, intended as a resource for researchers studying the immune response to SARS-CoV-2, is where the repertoires were released. Samples were obtained from the ongoing ImmuneRACE study (first 160 participants) and from some 1,300 subjects provided by 6 global collaborators. The sample metadata nearly always contained a de-identified subject ID, COVID-19 status, age in years and sex. Where available, HLA class I and class II types were obtained from metadata supplied by the sample provider rather than from assay-based typing.

Here is what the overall study found, with its caveats: How much clinical and demographic metadata was included differed by source and by participant, and the metadata was provided uncurated.

On this clone: Its recognized antigen is unknown. Per-base quality was not reported, and no clone a single base away is much larger than it.

Whole blood was collected in K2EDTA tubes by collaborating institutions according to the institutions' own protocols. For TCRbeta analysis, collaborators shipped samples in one of three forms: frozen whole blood, isolated PBMCs, or DNA extracted from either of those sample types. CDR1 and CDR2, looked up from the germline V gene (reference sequence), are MNHNY and SVGAGI. The cysteine opens and the phenylalanine closes a CDR3 of 15 amino acids. The entry retains the CDR3 DNA only, 45 bases that are in frame from base 1. At the junction V is shortened by 5 bases and J by 7 bases, with 15 bases in between. TCRbeta CDR3 regions were amplified from genomic DNA by means of the immunoSEQ Assay, a bias-controlled multiplex PCR. As for the original processing: The number of nucleated cells in each sample was estimated from the amplification of reference gene primers within the assay. To quantify the absolute abundance of each unique TCRbeta CDR3 rearrangement, sequence reads were collapsed and filtered. For each sample, productive Simpson clonality was calculated as the square root of Simpson's diversity index across productive rearrangements. The source is immuneACCESS, and TCRdb retained only in-frame sequences with V and J called. Part of the clones is not carried over; for the studies checked, unresolved V genes explain less than half of this, and the remainder is unexplained. V, J and clone size were drawn from that table, and D and trimming were deduced from the DNA. The sample records about 210,000 clones, 88% of which are singletons. Approximately 1.8% of the sample is taken by the ten largest.

The TCR sequence derives from a man aged 70-80 years with acute or convalescent COVID-19. The chain is encoded by TRBV6-6 joined to TRBJ1-6; the D gene is possibly TRBD1, with 6 bases matching. The specimen was peripheral blood. The DNA sequence is TGTGCCAGCAGTCCCCGCGACAGGATAAATTCACCCCTCCACTTT. Its translation reads: CASSPRDRINSPLHF.